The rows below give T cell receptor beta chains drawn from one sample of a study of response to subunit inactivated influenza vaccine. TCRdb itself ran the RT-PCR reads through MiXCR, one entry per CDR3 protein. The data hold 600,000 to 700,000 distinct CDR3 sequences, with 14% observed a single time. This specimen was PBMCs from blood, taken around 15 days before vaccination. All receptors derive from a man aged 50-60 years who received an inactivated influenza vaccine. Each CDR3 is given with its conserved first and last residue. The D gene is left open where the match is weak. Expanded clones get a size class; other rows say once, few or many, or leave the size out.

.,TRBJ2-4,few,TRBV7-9,CASSLVGVKNIQYF,TGTGCCAGCAGCTTAGTAGGTGTCAAAAACATTCAGTACTTC
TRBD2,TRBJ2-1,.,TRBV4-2,CASSHRAGAHNEQFF,TGTGCCAGCAGCCACCGAGCGGGGGCCCACAATGAGCAGTTCTTC
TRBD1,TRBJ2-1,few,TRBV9,CASSPRSGTGNYNEQFF,TGTGCCAGCAGCCCCCGTTCCGGGACAGGGAACTACAATGAGCAGTTCTTC
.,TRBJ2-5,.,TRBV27,CASSLRVLETQYF,TGTGCCAGCAGTCTCAGGGTTCTGGAGACCCAGTACTTC
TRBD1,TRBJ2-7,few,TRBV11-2,CASSLVGQGIEQYF,TGTGCCAGCAGCTTAGTGGGACAGGGTATAGAGCAGTACTTC
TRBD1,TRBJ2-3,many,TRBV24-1,CATSDLGTGDTDTQYF,TGTGCCACCAGTGATCTCGGGACAGGGGACACAGATACGCAGTATTTT
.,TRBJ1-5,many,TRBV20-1,CSAPISGGGGQPQHF,TGCAGTGCTCCAATCTCCGGAGGTGGGGGTCAGCCCCAGCATTTT
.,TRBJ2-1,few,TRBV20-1,CSASVVRTEQFF,TGCAGTGCTAGTGTGGTACGGACTGAGCAGTTCTTC
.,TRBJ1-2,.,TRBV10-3,CAIGSGDYGYTF,TGTGCCATCGGGTCAGGAGACTATGGCTACACCTTC
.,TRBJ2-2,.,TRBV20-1,CSALEANTGELFF,TGCAGTGCTTTAGAAGCGAACACCGGGGAGCTGTTTTTT
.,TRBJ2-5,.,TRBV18,CASSPSVLAAQETQYF,TGTGCCAGCTCACCAAGCGTGTTGGCAGCTCAAGAGACCCAGTACTTC
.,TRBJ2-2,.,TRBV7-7,CASSSSWGVHTGELFF,TGTGCCAGCAGCTCCTCGTGGGGAGTCCACACCGGGGAGCTGTTTTTT
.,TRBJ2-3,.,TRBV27,CASSSHRYSTDTQYF,TGTGCCAGCAGTTCCCATCGTTATAGCACAGATACGCAGTATTTT
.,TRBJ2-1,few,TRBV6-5,CASSNREYYNEQFF,TGTGCCAGCAGTAACAGGGAGTACTACAATGAGCAGTTCTTC
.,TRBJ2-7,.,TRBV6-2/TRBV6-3,CASSYLRIYEQYF,TGTGCCAGCAGTTACTTACGGATCTACGAGCAGTACTTC
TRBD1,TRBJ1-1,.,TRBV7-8,CASSLEFGDSPNTEAFF,TGTGCCAGCAGCTTAGAGTTCGGGGACAGTCCGAACACTGAAGCTTTCTTT
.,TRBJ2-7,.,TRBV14,CASSQDLARIYEQYF,TGTGCCAGCAGCCAAGACCTAGCGCGGATTTACGAGCAGTACTTC
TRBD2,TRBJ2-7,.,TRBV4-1,CASSQEEGSGTSIYEQYF,TGCGCCAGCAGCCAAGAAGAAGGCTCCGGGACTAGCATCTACGAGCAGTACTTC
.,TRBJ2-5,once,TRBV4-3,CASSQGYGSGETQYF,TGCGCCAGCAGCCAAGGTTACGGGTCCGGAGAGACCCAGTACTTC
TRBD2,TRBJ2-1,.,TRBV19,CASSLGTSGHNEQFF,TGTGCCAGTAGTCTGGGGACTAGCGGGCACAATGAGCAGTTCTTC
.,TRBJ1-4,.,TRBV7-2,CASSLGRTIMEEKLFF,TGTGCCAGCAGCTTAGGCCGGACAATTATGGAGGAAAAACTGTTTTTT
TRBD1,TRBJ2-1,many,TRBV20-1,CSAGDRGEQFF,TGCAGTGCTGGGGACAGGGGTGAGCAGTTCTTC
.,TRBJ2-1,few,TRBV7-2,CASSLGLRGYNEQFF,TGTGCCAGCAGCTTAGGGCTCCGTGGCTACAATGAGCAGTTCTTC
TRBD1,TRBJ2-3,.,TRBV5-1,CASRDRDTDTQYF,TGCGCCAGCAGGGACAGGGACACAGATACGCAGTATTTT
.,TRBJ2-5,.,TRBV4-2,CASSQDPLASKETQYF,TGTGCCAGCAGCCAAGATCCCCTAGCCAGTAAAGAGACCCAGTACTTC
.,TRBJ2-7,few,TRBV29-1,CSVESVRGHEQYF,TGCAGCGTTGAATCGGTGAGGGGCCACGAGCAGTACTTC
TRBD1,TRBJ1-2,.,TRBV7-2,CASSADRVDGYTF,TGTGCCAGCAGCGCCGACAGGGTGGATGGCTACACCTTC
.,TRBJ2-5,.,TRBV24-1,CATSGGGETQYF,TGTGCCACCAGTGGAGGGGGGGAGACCCAGTACTTC
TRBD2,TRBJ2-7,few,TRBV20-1,CSARSRTSGTTYEQYF,TGCAGTGCCAGAAGCAGGACTAGCGGGACCACCTACGAGCAGTACTTC
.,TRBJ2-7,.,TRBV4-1,CASSPDSGAIVSYEQYF,TGCGCCAGCAGCCCGGACTCGGGGGCTATTGTCTCCTACGAGCAGTACTTC
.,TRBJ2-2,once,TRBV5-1,CASSFRQDYTGELFF,TGCGCCAGCAGCTTCCGGCAGGACTACACCGGGGAGCTGTTTTTT
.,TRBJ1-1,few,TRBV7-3,CASSHVPGQGKSDTEAFF,TGTGCCAGCAGCCACGTCCCCGGACAAGGTAAATCTGACACTGAAGCTTTCTTT
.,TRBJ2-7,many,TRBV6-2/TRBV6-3,CASSGGVAYEQYF,TGTGCCAGCAGCGGGGGTGTCGCCTACGAGCAGTACTTC
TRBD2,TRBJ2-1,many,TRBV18,CASSPLAGGSNEQFF,TGTGCCAGCTCACCCCTAGCGGGGGGCTCAAATGAGCAGTTCTTC
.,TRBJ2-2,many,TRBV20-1,CSARDKKQSNTGELFF,TGCAGTGCTAGAGATAAGAAGCAGAGTAACACCGGGGAGCTGTTTTTT
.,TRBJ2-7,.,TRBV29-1,CSVGGLGTYEQYF,TGCAGCGTTGGAGGGTTGGGGACCTACGAGCAGTACTTC
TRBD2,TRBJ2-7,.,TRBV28,CANIKGLAEKQYF,TGTGCCAACATTAAAGGACTAGCGGAAAAGCAGTACTTC
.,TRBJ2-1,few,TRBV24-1,CATSDTGLANYNEQFF,TGTGCCACCAGTGACACGGGACTGGCCAATTACAATGAGCAGTTCTTC
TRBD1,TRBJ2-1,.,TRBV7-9,CASSTGTGGPYNEQFF,TGTGCCAGCAGTACCGGGACAGGGGGCCCCTACAATGAGCAGTTCTTC
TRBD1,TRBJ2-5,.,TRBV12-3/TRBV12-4,CASSPGQGNGETQYF,TGTGCCAGCAGCCCGGGACAGGGGAATGGAGAGACCCAGTACTTC
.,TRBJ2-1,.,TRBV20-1,CSAKVPEQFF,TGCAGTGCTAAGGTTCCTGAGCAGTTCTTC
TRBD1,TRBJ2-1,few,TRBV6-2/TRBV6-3,CASSYPGGNEQFF,TGTGCCAGCAGTTACCCAGGGGGCAATGAGCAGTTCTTC
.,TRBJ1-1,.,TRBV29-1,CSVSWGQNTEAFF,TGCAGCGTCTCCTGGGGGCAGAACACTGAAGCTTTCTTT
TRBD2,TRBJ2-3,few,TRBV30,CASKPLAGLTDTQYF,TGTGCCTCCAAACCTCTAGCGGGCCTTACAGATACGCAGTATTTT
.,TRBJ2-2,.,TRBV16,CASSQTRGNAGELFF,TGTGCCAGCAGCCAAACCAGGGGTAACGCCGGGGAGCTGTTTTTT
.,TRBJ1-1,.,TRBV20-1,CSARVGNLNAEAFF,TGCAGTGCTAGAGTTGGCAATCTGAACGCTGAAGCTTTCTTT
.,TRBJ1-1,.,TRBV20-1,CSAKARGGTEAFF,TGCAGTGCTAAGGCGAGGGGGGGCACTGAAGCTTTCTTT
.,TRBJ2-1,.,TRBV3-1,CASSRTGTSYNEQFF,TGTGCCAGCAGCCGGACCGGGACAAGTTACAATGAGCAGTTCTTC
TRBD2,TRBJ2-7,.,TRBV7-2,CASSWGLAGGGEQYF,TGTGCCAGCAGCTGGGGACTAGCGGGAGGTGGAGAGCAGTACTTC
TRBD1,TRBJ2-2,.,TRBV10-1,CASSGQGPSRTGELFF,TGCGCCAGCAGTGGACAGGGTCCCTCTAGGACCGGGGAGCTGTTTTTT
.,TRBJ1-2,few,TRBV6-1,CASSLLAGYGYTF,TGTGCCAGCAGCCTACTTGCTGGCTATGGCTACACCTTC